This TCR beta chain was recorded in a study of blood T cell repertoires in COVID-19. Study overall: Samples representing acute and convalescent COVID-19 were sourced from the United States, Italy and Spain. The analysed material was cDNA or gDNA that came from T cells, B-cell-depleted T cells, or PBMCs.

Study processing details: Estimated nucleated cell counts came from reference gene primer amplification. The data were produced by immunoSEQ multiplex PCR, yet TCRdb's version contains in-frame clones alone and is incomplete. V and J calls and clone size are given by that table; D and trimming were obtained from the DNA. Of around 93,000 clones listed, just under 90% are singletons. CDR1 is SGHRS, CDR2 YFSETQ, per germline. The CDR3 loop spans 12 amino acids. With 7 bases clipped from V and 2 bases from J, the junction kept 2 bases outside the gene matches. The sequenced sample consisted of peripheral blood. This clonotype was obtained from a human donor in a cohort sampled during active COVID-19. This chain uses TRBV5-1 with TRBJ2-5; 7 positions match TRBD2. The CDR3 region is CASSSGQETQYF. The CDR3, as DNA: TGCGCCAGCTCTAGCGGACAAGAGACCCAGTACTTC.